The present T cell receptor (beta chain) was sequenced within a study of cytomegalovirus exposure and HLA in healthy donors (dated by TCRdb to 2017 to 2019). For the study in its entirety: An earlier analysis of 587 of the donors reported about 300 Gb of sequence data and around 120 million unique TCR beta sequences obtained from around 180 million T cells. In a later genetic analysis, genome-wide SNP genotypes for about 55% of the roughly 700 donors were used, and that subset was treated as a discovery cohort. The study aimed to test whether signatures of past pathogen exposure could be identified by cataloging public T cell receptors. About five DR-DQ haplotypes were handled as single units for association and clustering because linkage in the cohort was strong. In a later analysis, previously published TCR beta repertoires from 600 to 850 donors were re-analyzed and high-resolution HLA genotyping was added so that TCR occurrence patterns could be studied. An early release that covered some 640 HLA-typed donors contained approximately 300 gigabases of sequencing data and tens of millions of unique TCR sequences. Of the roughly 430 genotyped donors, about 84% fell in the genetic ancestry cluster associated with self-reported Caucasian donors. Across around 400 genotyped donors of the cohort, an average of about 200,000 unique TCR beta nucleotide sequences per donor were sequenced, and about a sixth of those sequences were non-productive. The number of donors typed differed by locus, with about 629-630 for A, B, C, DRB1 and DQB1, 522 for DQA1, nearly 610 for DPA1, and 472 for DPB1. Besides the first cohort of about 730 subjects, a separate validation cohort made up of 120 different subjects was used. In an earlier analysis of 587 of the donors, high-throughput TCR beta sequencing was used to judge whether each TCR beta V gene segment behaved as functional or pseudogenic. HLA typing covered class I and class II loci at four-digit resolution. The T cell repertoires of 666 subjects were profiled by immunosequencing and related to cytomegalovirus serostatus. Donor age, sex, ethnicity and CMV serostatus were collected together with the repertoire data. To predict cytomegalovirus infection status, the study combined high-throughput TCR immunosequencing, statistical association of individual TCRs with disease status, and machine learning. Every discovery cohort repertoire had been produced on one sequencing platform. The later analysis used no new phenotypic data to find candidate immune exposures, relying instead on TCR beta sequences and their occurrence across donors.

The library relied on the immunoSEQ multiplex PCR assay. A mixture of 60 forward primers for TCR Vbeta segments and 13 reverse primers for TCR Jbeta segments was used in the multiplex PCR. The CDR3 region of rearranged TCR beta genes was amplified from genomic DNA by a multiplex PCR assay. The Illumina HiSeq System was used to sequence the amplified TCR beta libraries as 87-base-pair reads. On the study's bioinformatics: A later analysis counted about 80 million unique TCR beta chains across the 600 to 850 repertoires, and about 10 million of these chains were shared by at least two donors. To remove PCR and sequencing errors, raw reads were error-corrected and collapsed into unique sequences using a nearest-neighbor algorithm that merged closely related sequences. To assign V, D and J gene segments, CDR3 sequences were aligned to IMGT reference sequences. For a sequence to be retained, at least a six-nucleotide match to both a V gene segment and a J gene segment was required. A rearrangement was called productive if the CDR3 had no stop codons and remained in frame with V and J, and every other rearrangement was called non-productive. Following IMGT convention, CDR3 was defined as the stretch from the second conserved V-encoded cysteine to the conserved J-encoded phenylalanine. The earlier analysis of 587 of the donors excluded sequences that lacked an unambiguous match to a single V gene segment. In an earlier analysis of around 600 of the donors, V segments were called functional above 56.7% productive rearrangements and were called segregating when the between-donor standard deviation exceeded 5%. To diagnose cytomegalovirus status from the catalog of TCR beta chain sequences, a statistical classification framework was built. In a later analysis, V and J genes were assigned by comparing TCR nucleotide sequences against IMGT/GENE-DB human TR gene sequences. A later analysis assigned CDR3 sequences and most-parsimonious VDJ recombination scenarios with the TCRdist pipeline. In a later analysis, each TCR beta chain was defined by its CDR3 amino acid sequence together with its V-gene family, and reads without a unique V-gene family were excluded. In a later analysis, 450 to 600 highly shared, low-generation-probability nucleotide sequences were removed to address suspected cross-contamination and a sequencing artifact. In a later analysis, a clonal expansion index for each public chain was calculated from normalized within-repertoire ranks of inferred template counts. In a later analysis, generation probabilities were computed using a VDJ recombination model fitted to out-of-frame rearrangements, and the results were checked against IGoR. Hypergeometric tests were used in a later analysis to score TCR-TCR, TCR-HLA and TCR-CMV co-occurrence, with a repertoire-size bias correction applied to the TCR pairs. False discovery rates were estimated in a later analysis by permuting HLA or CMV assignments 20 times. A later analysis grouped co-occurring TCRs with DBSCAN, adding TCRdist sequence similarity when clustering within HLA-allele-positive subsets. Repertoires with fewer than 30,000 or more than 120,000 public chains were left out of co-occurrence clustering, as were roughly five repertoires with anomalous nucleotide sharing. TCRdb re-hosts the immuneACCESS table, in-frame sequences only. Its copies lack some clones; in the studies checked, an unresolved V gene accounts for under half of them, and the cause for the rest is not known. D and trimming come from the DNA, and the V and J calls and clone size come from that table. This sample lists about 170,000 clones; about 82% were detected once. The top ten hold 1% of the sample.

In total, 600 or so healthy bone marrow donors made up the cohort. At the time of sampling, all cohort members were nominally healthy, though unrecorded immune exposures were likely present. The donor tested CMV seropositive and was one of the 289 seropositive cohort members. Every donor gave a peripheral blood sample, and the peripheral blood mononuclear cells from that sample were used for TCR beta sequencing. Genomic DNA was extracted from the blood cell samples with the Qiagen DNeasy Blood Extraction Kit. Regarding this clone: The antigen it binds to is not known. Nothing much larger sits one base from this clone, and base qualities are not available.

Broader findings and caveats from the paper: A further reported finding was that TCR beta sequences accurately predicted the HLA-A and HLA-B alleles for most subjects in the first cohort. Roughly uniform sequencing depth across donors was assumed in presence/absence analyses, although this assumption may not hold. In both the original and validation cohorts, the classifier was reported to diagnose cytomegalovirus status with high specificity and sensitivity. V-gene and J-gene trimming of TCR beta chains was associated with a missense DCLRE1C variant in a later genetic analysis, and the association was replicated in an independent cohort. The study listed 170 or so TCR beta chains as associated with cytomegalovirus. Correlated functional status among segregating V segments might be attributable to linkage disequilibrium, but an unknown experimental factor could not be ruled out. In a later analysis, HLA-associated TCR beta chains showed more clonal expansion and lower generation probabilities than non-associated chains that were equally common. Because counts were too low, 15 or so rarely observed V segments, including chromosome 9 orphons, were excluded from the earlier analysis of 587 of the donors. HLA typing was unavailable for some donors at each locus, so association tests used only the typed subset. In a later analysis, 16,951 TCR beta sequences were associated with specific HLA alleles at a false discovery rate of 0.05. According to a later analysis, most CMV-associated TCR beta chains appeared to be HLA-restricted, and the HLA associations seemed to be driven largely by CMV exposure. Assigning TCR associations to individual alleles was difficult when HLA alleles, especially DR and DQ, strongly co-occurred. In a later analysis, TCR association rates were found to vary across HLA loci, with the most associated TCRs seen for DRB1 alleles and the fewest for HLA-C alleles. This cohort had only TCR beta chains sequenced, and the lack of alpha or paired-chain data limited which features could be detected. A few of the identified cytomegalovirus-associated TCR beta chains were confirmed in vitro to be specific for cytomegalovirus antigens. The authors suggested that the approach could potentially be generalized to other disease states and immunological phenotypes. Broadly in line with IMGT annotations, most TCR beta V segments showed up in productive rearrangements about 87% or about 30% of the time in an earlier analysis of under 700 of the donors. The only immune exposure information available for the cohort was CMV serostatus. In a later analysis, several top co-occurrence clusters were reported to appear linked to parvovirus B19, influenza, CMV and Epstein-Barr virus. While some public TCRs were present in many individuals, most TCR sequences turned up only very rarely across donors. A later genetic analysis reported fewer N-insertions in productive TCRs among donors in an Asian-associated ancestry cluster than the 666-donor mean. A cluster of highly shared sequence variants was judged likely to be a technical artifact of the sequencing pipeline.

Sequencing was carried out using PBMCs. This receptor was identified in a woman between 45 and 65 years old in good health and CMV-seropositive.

The CDR3: CASSLHSGNNEQFF. The base sequence is TGTGCCAGCAGCCTTCACTCGGGGAACAATGAGCAGTTCTTC. Recombination linked TRBV7-9 to TRBJ2-1, and possibly TRBD2, on 5 matching bases. CDR1 and CDR2, looked up from the germline V gene (reference sequence), are SEHNR and FQNEAQ. The CDR3 runs 14 residues from the cysteine to the phenylalanine. Only the CDR3 region is kept as DNA, spanning 42 bases read in frame from base 1. The junction shows trimming of 5 bases on V and 5 bases on J, plus 13 bases between the germline ends.